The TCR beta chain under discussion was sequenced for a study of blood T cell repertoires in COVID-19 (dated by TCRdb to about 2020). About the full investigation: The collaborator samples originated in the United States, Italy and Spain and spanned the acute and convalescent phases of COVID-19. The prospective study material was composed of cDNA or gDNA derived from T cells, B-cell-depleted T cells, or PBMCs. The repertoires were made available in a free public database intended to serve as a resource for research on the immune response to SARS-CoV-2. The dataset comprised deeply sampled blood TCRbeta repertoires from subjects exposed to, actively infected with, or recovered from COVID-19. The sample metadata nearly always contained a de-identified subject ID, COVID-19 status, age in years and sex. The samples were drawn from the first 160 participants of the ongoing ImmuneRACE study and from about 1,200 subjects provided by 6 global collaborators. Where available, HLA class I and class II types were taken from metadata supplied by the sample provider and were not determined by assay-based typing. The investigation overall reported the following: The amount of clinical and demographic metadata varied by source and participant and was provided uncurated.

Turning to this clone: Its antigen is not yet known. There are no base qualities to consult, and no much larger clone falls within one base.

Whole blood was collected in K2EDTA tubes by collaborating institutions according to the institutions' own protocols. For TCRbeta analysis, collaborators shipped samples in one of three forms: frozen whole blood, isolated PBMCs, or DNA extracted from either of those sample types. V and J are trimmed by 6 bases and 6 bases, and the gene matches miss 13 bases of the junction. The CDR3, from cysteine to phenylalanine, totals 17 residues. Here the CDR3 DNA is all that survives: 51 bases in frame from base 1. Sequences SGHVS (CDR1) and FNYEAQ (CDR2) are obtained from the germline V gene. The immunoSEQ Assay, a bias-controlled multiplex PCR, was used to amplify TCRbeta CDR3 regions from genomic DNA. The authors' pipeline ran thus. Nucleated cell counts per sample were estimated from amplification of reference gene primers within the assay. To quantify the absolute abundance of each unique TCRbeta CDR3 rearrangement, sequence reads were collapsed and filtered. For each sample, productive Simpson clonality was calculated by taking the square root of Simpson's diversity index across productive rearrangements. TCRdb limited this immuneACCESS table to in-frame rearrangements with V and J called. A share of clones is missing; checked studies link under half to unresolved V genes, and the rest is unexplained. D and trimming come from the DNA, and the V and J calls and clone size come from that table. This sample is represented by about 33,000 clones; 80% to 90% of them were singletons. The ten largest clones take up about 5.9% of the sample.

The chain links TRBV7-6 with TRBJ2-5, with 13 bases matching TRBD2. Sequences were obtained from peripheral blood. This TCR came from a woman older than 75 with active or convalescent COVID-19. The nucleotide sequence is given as TGTGCCAGCAGTTCTCCGACTAGCGGGGGGACAAGAAAGACCCAGTACTTC. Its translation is CASSSPTSGGTRKTQYF.